This TCR beta chain was identified during a study of blood T cells in healthy people across ages. Germline trimming cut 3 bases from V and 5 bases from J; bases unmatched to any gene: 22. This CDR3 comprises 20 residues. Per the germline V gene, CDR1 is ENHRY and CDR2 is SYGVKD. Next came a second PCR, run for about 6 to 11 cycles, which used a sample-barcoded 5' primer along with a J-beta primer mix. One entry per CDR3 protein results from TCRdb running MiXCR on the 5' RACE reads. The profile covers roughly 800,000 distinct CDR3 sequences, with about 62% appearing a single time and about 20% taken by the ten largest.

The chain recombines TRBV10-3 with TRBJ2-1, with 7 bases aligning to TRBD1. The receptor was derived from a man aged 30 to 45 in good health. The sequenced sample was blood. The DNA of the CDR3 is TGTGCCATCAGTGAACTTGGACAGGTCTTTGGGGCTGTGGGGGACAATGAGCAGTTCTTC. Encoded protein: CAISELGQVFGAVGDNEQFF.